Following are 7 T cell receptor beta chains from one sample sequenced in a study of blood T cell repertoires in COVID-19. TCRdb keeps only in-frame clones here, not all; method: immunoSEQ multiplex PCR. The profile shows 35,000 to 50,000 clones, roughly 85% of them singletons. Sequenced material: peripheral blood. All receptors come from a man in his fifties or sixties with acute or convalescent COVID-19.

This clone was seen a few times. The junction does not match germline at one end; this may be a read error. The chain recombines TRBV7-7 with TRBJ2-6; the D gene is possibly TRBD2 (5 bases). Germline CDR1 is SSHAT and CDR2 is FNYEAQ (reference sequence). The CDR3 totals 16 residues. For the CDR3, the DNA is TGTGCTAGCAGCCCCCTGGAGGACTCTGGGGCCAACGTCCTGACTTTC. It codes for CASSPLEDSGANVLTF.

The chain is built from TRBV7-9 and TRBJ1-4; no firm D call. The CDR3 has 13 residues. The ends were cut back, 5 bases at V and 3 bases at J, with 7 bases in the middle. Germline V gives CDR1 SEHNR, CDR2 FQNEAQ (reference sequence). The CDR3 loop reads CASSPQSNEKLFF. For the CDR3, the DNA is TGTGCCAGCAGCCCCCAGTCTAATGAAAAACTGTTTTTT.

V usage is TRBV28 and J usage is TRBJ2-7, with 7 bases matching TRBD1. Unmatched junction bases numbered 11, after V lost 5 bases and J lost 7 bases. Germline CDR1 and CDR2: MDHEN and SYDVKM. The CDR3 is 14 amino acids. CDR3 amino acids: CASSLGQWGREQYF. Written as DNA, the CDR3 is TGTGCCAGCAGTCTGGGACAGTGGGGTCGAGAGCAGTACTTC.

The CDR3 sequence: CASSSDRGMAETQYF. CDR3 DNA sequence: TGTGCCAGCAGTTCCGATCGGGGGATGGCGGAGACCCAGTACTTC. J is TRBJ2-5 and V is TRBV6-2 or TRBV6-3, with a tentative D call TRBD2 (6 bases). Germline CDR1 reads MNHEY; CDR2 reads SVGEGT. V dropped 4 bases and J dropped 5 bases, with 17 bases sitting between them. CDR3 size: 15 residues.

The genes are TRBV5-1 and TRBJ2-1; the D is unclear. Per the germline V gene, CDR1 is SGHRS and CDR2 is YFSETQ. With 4 bases removed from V and 7 bases from J, the gap between germline ends came to 18 bases. This CDR3 has 15 residues. The CDR3 loop reads CASSQEGVKGNEQFF. In DNA form, the CDR3 reads TGCGCCAGCAGCCAGGAAGGTGTCAAAGGTAATGAGCAGTTCTTC. The complete variable domain, with remaining parts taken from reference TRBV5-1 and TRBJ2-1, reads KAGVTQTPRYLIKTRGQQVTLSCSPISGHRSVSWYQQTPGQGLQFLFEYFSETQRNKGNFPGRFSGRQFSNSRSEMNVSTLELGDSALYLCASSQEGVKGNEQFFGPGTRLTVL.

The chain links TRBV28 to TRBJ1-1; maybe TRBD1 (5 bases). The germline V gene has CDR1 MDHEN and CDR2 SYDVKM. V lost 3 bases and J 0 bases, leaving 8 bases between the germline ends. The length of the CDR3 is 14 residues. The CDR3: CASSLSGMNTEAFF. Written as DNA, the CDR3 is TGTGCCAGCAGTTTGTCAGGGATGAACACTGAAGCTTTCTTT.

Only a few counts were recorded for this clone. The rearrangement joins TRBV7-9 to TRBJ1-4; no reliable D call. V dropped 5 bases and J dropped 7 bases, with 17 bases sitting between them. This CDR3 spans 15 amino acids. Germline V CDR1 and CDR2: SEHNR, FQNEAQ (reference sequence). CDR3 protein: CASSRNVNLGEKLFF. The CDR3 coding sequence is TGTGCCAGCAGCCGGAACGTCAACCTAGGTGAAAAACTGTTTTTT.